This T cell receptor (beta chain) was identified in a study of technical replicates of blood from four donors (dated by TCRdb to the late 2010s). Preparation of the library involved the immunoSEQ multiplex PCR assay. The source is immuneACCESS, and TCRdb retained only in-frame sequences with V and J called. Part of the clones is not carried over; for the studies checked, unresolved V genes explain less than half of this, and the remainder is unexplained. This sample holds some 67,000 clones; 95% to 98% were observed only once. Jointly, the top ten make up under 0.2% of the sample. The CDR3 contains 18 residues, cysteine and phenylalanine counted. Only CDR3 DNA is held: 54 bases, read in frame from base 1. At the junction V is shortened by 2 bases and J by 4 bases, with 22 bases in between. Via the germline V gene, CDR1 is SGHDT and CDR2 YYEEEE. Concerning this clone itself: No cognate antigen has been identified for it. No much larger clone exists at a distance of one base, and base qualities are not known.

The sequence derives from a human donor in good health. The sequenced material came from T cells isolated from PBMCs. The V gene is TRBV5-6 and the J gene is TRBJ2-1; the D region possibly corresponds to TRBD2 (6 bases align). This receptor carries the CDR3 CASSFLLWGRRVYNEQFF. The DNA sequence is as follows: TGTGCCAGCAGCTTCCTCCTGTGGGGGAGGAGAGTTTACAATGAGCAGTTCTTC.